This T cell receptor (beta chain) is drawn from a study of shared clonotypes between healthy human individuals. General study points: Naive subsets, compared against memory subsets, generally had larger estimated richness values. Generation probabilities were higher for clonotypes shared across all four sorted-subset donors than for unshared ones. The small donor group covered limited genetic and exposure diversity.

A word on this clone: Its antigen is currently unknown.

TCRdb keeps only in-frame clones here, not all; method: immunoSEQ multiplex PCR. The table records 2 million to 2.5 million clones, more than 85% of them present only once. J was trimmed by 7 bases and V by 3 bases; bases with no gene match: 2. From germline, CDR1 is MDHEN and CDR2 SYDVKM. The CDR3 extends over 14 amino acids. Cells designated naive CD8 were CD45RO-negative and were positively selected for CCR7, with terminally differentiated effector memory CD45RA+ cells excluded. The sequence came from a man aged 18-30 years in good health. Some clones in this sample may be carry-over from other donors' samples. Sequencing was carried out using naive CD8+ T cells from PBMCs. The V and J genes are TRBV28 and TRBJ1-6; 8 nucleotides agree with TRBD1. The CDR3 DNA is TGTGCCAGCAGTTTTCGGACAGGGAATTCACCCCTCCACTTT. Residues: CASSFRTGNSPLHF.